A selection of T cell receptor beta chains follows, all from one sample in a study of shared clonotypes between healthy human individuals. Clones were sequenced by immunoSEQ multiplex PCR, and TCRdb holds only the in-frame ones, with some missing. Of just over 2,000,000 clones in the sample, 90% to 95% are singletons; the top ten hold more than 0.1%. Input material: naive CD4+ T cells sorted from blood. The origin of the receptors is a young man in good health. Each CDR3 is given with its conserved first and last residue. A D gene is named only where the DNA matches it firmly. Only part of the rows carry a size: once, few, many, or a class if the clone is expanded.

DNA	CDR3	size	D	J	V
TGCAGCGCCGGACAGGGACGCACAGATACGCAGTATTTT	CSAGQGRTDTQYF	NA	TRBD1	TRBJ2-3	TRBV29-1
TGCAGCGGGGACAGGGAGTGGGCCCCCGGGGAGCTGTTTTTT	CSGDREWAPGELFF	NA	TRBD1	TRBJ2-2	TRBV29-1
TGTGCCAGCAGAGGGACAGGGACTAGCACAGATACGCAGTATTTT	CASRGTGTSTDTQYF	NA	TRBD1	TRBJ2-3	TRBV28
TGTGCCAGCAGCTTGCGGACTAGCGGGAGGGCAGTCACAGATACGCAGTATTTT	CASSLRTSGRAVTDTQYF	NA	TRBD2	TRBJ2-3	TRBV7-8
TGTGCCAGCAGCTTAGAAAGGGGGCACGAGACCCAGTACTTC	CASSLERGHETQYF	NA	TRBD1	TRBJ2-5	TRBV11-2
TGTGCCAGCAGGGACCTACAGGGCCCCTATGGCTACACCTTC	CASRDLQGPYGYTF	NA	NA	TRBJ1-2	TRBV6-5
TGTGCCAGCAGTATCTTAGGGGTAGCGGGAACAGAGACCCAGTACTTC	CASSILGVAGTETQYF	NA	TRBD2	TRBJ2-5	TRBV11-2
TGCGCCAGCAGCCAAGAAATTCCCACCGGGACAGGGGCCGAGCAGTACTTC	CASSQEIPTGTGAEQYF	NA	TRBD1	TRBJ2-7	TRBV4-1
TGTGCCAGCAGTTACTCTAGGGATCAGCCCCAGCATTTT	CASSYSRDQPQHF	few	NA	TRBJ1-5	TRBV6-5
TGTGCCTGGAGTCTTCCTAGGACAGGGAAGAATGAGCAGTTCTTC	CAWSLPRTGKNEQFF	NA	TRBD1	TRBJ2-1	TRBV30
TGTGCCAGCAGCTTAGTGTTCCAGGATAAGAGCTATGGCTACACCTTC	CASSLVFQDKSYGYTF	NA	NA	TRBJ1-2	TRBV7-2
TGTGCCAGCAGCACCTTGGGGGGATCACAAGAGACCCAGTACTTC	CASSTLGGSQETQYF	NA	NA	TRBJ2-5	TRBV9
TGTGCCAGCAGTCCCGGACAGGTCTACAATGAGCAGTTCTTC	CASSPGQVYNEQFF	NA	TRBD1	TRBJ2-1	TRBV6-5
TGTGCCAGCAGCTTGGGCAGGGCAGCGGGAGAGAACACCGGGGAGCTGTTTTTT	CASSLGRAAGENTGELFF	few	TRBD2	TRBJ2-2	TRBV7-9
TGTGCCAGCAGCTTGGAAAACAGGGGGGATGGCTACACCTTC	CASSLENRGDGYTF	once	TRBD1	TRBJ1-2	TRBV5-4
TGCGCCAGCAGCTTCAAACGGCCACGGGACTCATATCCTTCCGAGCAGTTCTTC	CASSFKRPRDSYPSEQFF	NA	NA	TRBJ2-1	TRBV5-1
TGTGCCCTTAACAGCGTAGGGGGACAGGAGCAGTACTTC	CALNSVGGQEQYF	NA	TRBD1	TRBJ2-7	TRBV30
TGCGCCAGCAGCTTCCTAGCGGGAGGCAACACAGATACGCAGTATTTT	CASSFLAGGNTDTQYF	NA	TRBD2	TRBJ2-3	TRBV5-1